The entry below gives a single T cell receptor beta chain sequence along with its context. Its target is not known. This entry belongs to a study of cytomegalovirus exposure and HLA in healthy donors. Germline CDR1 reads SNHLY; CDR2 reads FYNNEI. Trimming stripped 4 bases from V and 0 bases from J, with 13 bases between. The CDR3 totals 15 residues. General observations from the study: It was 150 or so TCR beta chains that were listed as cytomegalovirus-associated. In terms of immune exposure information, only CMV serostatus was available. Across HLA loci, a later analysis found differing TCR association rates, with DRB1 most and HLA-C fewest.

Healthy individuals who donated bone marrow served as the donors. Primers included in the PCR were 60 Vbeta and 13 Jbeta primers. This table comes from immunoSEQ multiplex PCR, and its TCRdb copy is limited to in-frame clones, with some not included. The repertoire holds 150,000 to 200,000 clones, with 84% as singletons. The TCR comes from a girl aged 5 to 17 in good health and CMV-seropositive. The sequencing sample was made of PBMCs. The chain is built from TRBV2 and TRBJ2-7, with D possibly TRBD2 on 5 matching bases. The CDR3 region has the DNA TGTGCCAGCAGTGTCGGAGGTGGAAGCTCCTACGAGCAGTACTTC. It yields the protein CASSVGGGSSYEQYF. Full variable domain (remainder filled in from reference TRBV2 and TRBJ2-7): EPEVTQTPSHQVTQMGQEVILRCVPISNHLYFYWYRQILGQKVEFLVSFYNNEISEKSEIFDDQFSVERPDGSNFTLKIRSTKLEDSAMYFCASSVGGGSSYEQYFGPGTRLTVT.